This TCR beta chain was sequenced in a study of beta chain features in type 1 diabetes. In germline, CDR1 is SGHTA, CDR2 FQGNSA. Trimming took off 2 bases at V and 0 bases at J, with 13 bases between the two ends. This CDR3 region has 17 residues. This clone was observed a handful of times. The isolated RNA, all of it, was reverse transcribed, so expressed TCRB transcripts were what got sequenced. Naive, central memory and regulatory T cell samples averaged about 3.6 million immunoSEQ reads each. Measured with immunoSEQ multiplex PCR; TCRdb has only the in-frame clones, and not every one. Of fewer than 30,000 clones listed, roughly two thirds are singletons.

This clonotype originated in a woman in her thirties or forties in good health. Sequencing input: Tregs from blood. The chain links TRBV7-2 to TRBJ2-2; the D gene is possibly TRBD1 (6 bases). The CDR3 DNA reads as TGTGCCAGCAGCTTAAACCCTCAGGGGACGAACACCGGGGAGCTGTTTTTT. It specifies CASSLNPQGTNTGELFF.